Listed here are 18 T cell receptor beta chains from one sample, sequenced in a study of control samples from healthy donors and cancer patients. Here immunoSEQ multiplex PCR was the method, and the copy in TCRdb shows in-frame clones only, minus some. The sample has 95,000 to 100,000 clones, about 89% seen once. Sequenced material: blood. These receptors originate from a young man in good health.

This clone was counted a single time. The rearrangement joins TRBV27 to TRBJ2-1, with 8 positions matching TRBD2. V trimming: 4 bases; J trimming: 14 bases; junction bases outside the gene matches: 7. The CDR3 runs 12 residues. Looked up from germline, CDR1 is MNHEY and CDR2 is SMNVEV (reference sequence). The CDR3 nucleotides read TGTGCCAGCAGTTCCTCCGGGAGGGCCGAGTTCTTC. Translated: CASSSSGRAEFF.

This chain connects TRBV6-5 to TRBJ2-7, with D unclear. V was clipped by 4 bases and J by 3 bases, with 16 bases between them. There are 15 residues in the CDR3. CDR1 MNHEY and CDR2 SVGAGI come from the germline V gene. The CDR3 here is CASSSPRGIRYEQYF. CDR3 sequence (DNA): TGTGCCAGCAGTTCCCCTCGAGGCATCCGCTACGAGCAGTACTTC.

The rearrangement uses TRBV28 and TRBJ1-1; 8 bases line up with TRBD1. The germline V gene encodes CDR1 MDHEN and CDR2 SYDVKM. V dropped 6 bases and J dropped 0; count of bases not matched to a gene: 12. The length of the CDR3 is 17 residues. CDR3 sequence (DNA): TGTGCCAGCAGCAGAAGGACAGGGCTGATTGTGAACACTGAAGCTTTCTTT. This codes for CASSRRTGLIVNTEAFF.

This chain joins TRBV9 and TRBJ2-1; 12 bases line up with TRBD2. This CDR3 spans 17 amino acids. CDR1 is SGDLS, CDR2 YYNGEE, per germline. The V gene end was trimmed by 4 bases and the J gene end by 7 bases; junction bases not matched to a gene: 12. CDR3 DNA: TGTGCCAGCAGCCCTAGACTAGCGGGAGCAGGAAGGAATGAGCAGTTCTTC. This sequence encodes CASSPRLAGAGRNEQFF.

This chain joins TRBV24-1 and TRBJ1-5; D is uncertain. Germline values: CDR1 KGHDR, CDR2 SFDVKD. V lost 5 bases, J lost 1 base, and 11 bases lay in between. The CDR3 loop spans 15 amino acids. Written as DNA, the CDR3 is TGTGCCACCAGTGGGACGGGGATCAGCAATCAGCCCCAGCATTTT. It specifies CATSGTGISNQPQHF.

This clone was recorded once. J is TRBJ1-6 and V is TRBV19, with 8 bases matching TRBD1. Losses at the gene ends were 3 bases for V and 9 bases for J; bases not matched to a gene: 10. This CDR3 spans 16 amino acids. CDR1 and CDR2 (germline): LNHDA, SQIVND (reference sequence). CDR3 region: CASSMPGQGGSSPLHF. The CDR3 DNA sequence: TGTGCCAGTAGTATGCCCGGACAGGGTGGAAGTTCACCCCTCCACTTT. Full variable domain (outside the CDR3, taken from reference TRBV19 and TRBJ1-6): DGGITQSPKYLFRKEGQNVTLSCEQNLNHDAMYWYRQDPGQGLRLIYYSQIVNDFQKGDIAEGYSVSREKKESFPLTVTSAQKNPTAFYLCASSMPGQGGSSPLHFGNGTRLTVT.

The CDR3 nucleotides are TGTGCCAGTAGTATAGCCCCCCCCAGGCAGCCTAACACCGGGGAGCTGTTTTTT. It specifies CASSIAPPRQPNTGELFF. This chain links TRBV19 with TRBJ2-2; D remains ambiguous. The CDR3 contains 18 residues. Germline assignment: CDR1 LNHDA and CDR2 SQIVND (reference sequence). V gave up 1 base and J gave up 2 bases, with 17 bases separating them.

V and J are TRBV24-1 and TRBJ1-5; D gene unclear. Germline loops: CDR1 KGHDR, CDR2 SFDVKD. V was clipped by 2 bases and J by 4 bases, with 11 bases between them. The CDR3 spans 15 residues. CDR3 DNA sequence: TGTGCCACCAGTGATTCGTTCGGCAGGAATCAGCCCCAGCATTTT. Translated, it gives CATSDSFGRNQPQHF.

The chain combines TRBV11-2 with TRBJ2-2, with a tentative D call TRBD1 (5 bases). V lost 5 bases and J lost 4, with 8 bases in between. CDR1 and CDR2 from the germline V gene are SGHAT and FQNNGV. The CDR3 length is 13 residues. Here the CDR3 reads CASSADTTGELFF. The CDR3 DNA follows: TGTGCCAGCAGCGCGGACACCACCGGGGAGCTGTTTTTT. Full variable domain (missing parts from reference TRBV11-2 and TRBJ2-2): EAGVAQSPRYKIIEKRQSVAFWCNPISGHATLYWYQQILGQGPKLLIQFQNNGVVDDSQLPKDRFSAERLKGVDSTLKIQPAKLEDSAVYLCASSADTTGELFFGEGSRLTVL.

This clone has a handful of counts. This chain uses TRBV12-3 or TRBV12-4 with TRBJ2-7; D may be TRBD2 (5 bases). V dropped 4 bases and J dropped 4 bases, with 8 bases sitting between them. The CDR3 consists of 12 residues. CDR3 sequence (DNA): TGTGCCAGCAGTTACGGACTTTACGAGCAGTACGTC. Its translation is CASSYGLYEQYV.

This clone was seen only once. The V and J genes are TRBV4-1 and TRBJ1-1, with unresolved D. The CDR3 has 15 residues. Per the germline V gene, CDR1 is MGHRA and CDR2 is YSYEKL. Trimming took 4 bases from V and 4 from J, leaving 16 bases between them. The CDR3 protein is CASSRSTGMGTEAFF. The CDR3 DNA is TGCGCCAGCAGCCGTTCGACGGGAATGGGCACTGAAGCTTTCTTT.

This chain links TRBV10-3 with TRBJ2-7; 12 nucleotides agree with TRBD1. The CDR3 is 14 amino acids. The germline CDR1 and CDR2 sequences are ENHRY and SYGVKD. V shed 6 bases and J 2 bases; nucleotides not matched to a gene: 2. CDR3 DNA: TGTGCCATCAGGGGACAGGGGGCCACCTACGAGCAGTACGTC. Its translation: CAIRGQGATYEQYV.

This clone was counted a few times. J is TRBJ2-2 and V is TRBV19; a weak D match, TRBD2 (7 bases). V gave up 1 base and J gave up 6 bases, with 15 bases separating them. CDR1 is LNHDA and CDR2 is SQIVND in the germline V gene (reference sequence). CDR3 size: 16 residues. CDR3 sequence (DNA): TGTGCCAGTAGTATAGGGGGGGGGCGCAGCCCCGGGGAGCTGTTTTTT. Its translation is CASSIGGGRSPGELFF.

CDR3 loop: CASSFSLPRTSLYEQYF. DNA for the CDR3: TGTGCCAGCAGTTTTTCCCTCCCCCGGACTAGTCTCTACGAGCAGTACTTC. The chain combines TRBV27 with TRBJ2-7; 7 bases map to TRBD2. CDR1 MNHEY and CDR2 SMNVEV come from the germline V gene (reference sequence). The CDR3 length is 17 residues. Losses at the gene ends were 3 bases for V and 3 bases for J; bases not matched to a gene: 14.

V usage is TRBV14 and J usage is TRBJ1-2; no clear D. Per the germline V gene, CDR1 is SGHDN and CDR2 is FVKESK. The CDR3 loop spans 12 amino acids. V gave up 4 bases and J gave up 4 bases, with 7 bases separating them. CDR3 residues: CASSRAVYGYTF. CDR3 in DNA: TGTGCCAGCAGCCGGGCAGTCTATGGCTACACCTTC.

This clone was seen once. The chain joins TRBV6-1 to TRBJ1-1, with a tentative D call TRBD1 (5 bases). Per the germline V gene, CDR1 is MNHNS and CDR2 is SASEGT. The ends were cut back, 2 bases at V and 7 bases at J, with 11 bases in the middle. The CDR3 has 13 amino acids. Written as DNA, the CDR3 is TGTGCCAGCAGTGAAACGAGACAGATTGAAGCTTTCTTT. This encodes CASSETRQIEAFF.

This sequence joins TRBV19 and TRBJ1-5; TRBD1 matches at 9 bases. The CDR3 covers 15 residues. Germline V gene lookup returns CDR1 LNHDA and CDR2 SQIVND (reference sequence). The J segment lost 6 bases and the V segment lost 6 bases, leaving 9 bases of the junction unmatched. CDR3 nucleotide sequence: TGTGCCAGTAGACCCGGGACAGGGATCGGTCAGCCCCAGCATTTT. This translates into CASRPGTGIGQPQHF. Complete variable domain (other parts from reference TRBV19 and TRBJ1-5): DGGITQSPKYLFRKEGQNVTLSCEQNLNHDAMYWYRQDPGQGLRLIYYSQIVNDFQKGDIAEGYSVSREKKESFPLTVTSAQKNPTAFYLCASRPGTGIGQPQHFGDGTRLSIL.

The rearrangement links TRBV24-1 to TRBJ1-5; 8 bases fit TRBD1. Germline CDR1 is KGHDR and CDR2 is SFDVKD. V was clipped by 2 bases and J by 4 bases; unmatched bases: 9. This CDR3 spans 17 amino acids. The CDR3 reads CATSDSPDRVGNQPQHF. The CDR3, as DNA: TGTGCCACCAGTGATTCACCGGACAGGGTTGGAAATCAGCCCCAGCATTTT.